This TCR beta chain derives from a study of somatic mutations in cytotoxic T cells in rheumatoid arthritis. Whole-study results and caveats: CD8+ clonality rose with age in rheumatoid arthritis patients, not healthy controls.

To note about this clone: Antigen specificity is unknown.

CDR3 length: 16 amino acids. Germline lookup yields CDR1 SGDLS and CDR2 YYNGEE. With V trimmed by 0 bases and J by 5 bases, 5 bases remained unmatched. Assay used: immunoSEQ multiplex PCR; TCRdb lists only in-frame clones, some missing. The sample lists around 6,800 clones, about 70% occurring once. Positively selected by magnetic beads, CD4+ and CD8+ cells were purity-checked by flow cytometry. The sequence came from an adult with rheumatoid arthritis. The sample comprised CD8+ T cells sorted from blood. The chain combines TRBV9 with TRBJ1-2, with 12 bases matching TRBD1. The CDR3 region is CASSVAGQGAWYGYTF. CDR3 coding DNA: TGTGCCAGCAGCGTAGCGGGACAGGGGGCATGGTATGGCTACACCTTC. Full variable domain (outside the CDR3, taken from reference TRBV9 and TRBJ1-2): DSGVTQTPKHLITATGQRVTLRCSPRSGDLSVYWYQQSLDQGLQFLIQYYNGEERAKGNILERFSAQQFPDLHSELNLSSLELGDSALYFCASSVAGQGAWYGYTFGSGTRLTVV.